This T cell receptor beta chain is from a study of blood T cell repertoires in COVID-19. Study overall: Acute and convalescent COVID-19 samples came from the United States, Italy and Spain. Sources were T cells, B-cell-depleted T cells, or PBMCs; the material itself was cDNA or gDNA.

Between the trimmed V and J ends, which lost 1 base and 2 bases, there was a span of 11 bases. The germline gives CDR1 MGHRA, CDR2 YSYEKL. The length of the CDR3 is 16 residues. As processed by the authors: Nucleated cell number was recorded as an estimate derived from reference gene primer amplification. Produced via immunoSEQ multiplex PCR; TCRdb's table is partial and in-frame only. From that table come the V and J calls and clone size; the DNA was used to work out D and trimming. In the table there are 200,000 to 250,000 clones, over 60% of which are singletons. This receptor was taken from a woman in her 70s with acute or convalescent COVID-19. Sample: peripheral blood. The V and J genes are TRBV4-1 and TRBJ2-2; tentatively, D is TRBD2 (5 bases). The CDR3 DNA reads TGCGCCAGCAGCCAAGTTCTAGCTGCAAACACCGGGGAGCTGTTTTTT. This sequence encodes CASSQVLAANTGELFF.